These T cell receptor beta chains were read from a single sample in a study of blood T cell repertoires in COVID-19. Sequenced by immunoSEQ multiplex PCR; TCRdb stores in-frame clones only, minus some. Here the sample spans under 200,000 clones, roughly 83% being singletons. The specimen sequenced was peripheral blood. These receptor sequences come from a human donor in a cohort sampled during active COVID-19. CDR3s leave out the opening cysteine and the closing phenylalanine or tryptophan. D genes are given only for firm matches.

j_call v_call d_call cdr3_aa
TRBJ2-1 TRBV28 TRBD2 ASSGLAGWNEQF
TRBJ1-3 TRBV6-2/TRBV6-3 NA ASSYGYSSSGNTIY
TRBJ1-3 TRBV6-6 NA ASSYAKGNTIY
TRBJ1-3 TRBV13 NA ASSPPRGTGNTIY
TRBJ2-1 TRBV11-3 TRBD2 ASSMGLAGGPKVNEQF
TRBJ2-5 TRBV2 TRBD2 ASSTSGGRAETQY
TRBJ1-1 TRBV27 TRBD1 ASSSLQGVVAF
TRBJ1-5 TRBV14 NA AGGSWRNSNQPQH
TRBJ2-7 TRBV7-8 TRBD1 ASSIGTGIGSEQY
TRBJ2-7 TRBV3-1/TRBV3-2 NA ASSPFDRKYEQY
TRBJ2-1 TRBV29-1 NA SGGQWANNEQF
TRBJ2-3 TRBV7-2 TRBD2 ASSSSGTQY
TRBJ1-1 TRBV7-9 TRBD1 ASSLGAQGAEAF
TRBJ2-2 TRBV27 NA ASSIGSSGELF
TRBJ2-7 TRBV12-3/TRBV12-4 TRBD2 ASSSPGGEQY
TRBJ2-7 TRBV7-2 TRBD2 ASSALTTGGYEQY
TRBJ2-2 TRBV11-3 NA ASRSQVSTGELF
TRBJ2-1 TRBV27 TRBD2 ASNHLAGDNEQF
TRBJ1-2 TRBV18 NA ASSLEDYGYT
TRBJ2-7 TRBV4-1 TRBD1 ASSRDRGLYEQY
TRBJ2-5 TRBV5-1 NA ASSLATGLQETQY
TRBJ2-7 TRBV5-1 TRBD1 ASSPRDRTGEQY
TRBJ2-7 TRBV7-2 TRBD1 ASSMTGTGGYEQY
TRBJ1-1 TRBV14 NA ASSHEYPREVNTEAF
TRBJ2-7 TRBV5-1 TRBD1 ASSARDSSYEQY
TRBJ1-5 TRBV27 NA ASSPIGGSNSNQPQH
TRBJ2-4 TRBV29-1 TRBD1 SGGDRGGIQY
TRBJ1-3 TRBV5-8 NA ASSFGSDTIY
TRBJ2-2 TRBV27 NA ASSLLGARELF
TRBJ2-7 TRBV6-5 TRBD2 ASGVAGAVYEQY
TRBJ1-3 TRBV29-1 TRBD1 SATGQGAAGNTIY
TRBJ2-5 TRBV5-1 NA ASSSPGVGQETQY
TRBJ1-6 TRBV11-2 TRBD1 ASRSGTGKTPLH
TRBJ2-1 TRBV28 NA ASSLLEPVYNEQF
TRBJ2-1 TRBV6-2/TRBV6-3 TRBD2 ASSYVWRGAFNEQF
TRBJ1-1 TRBV2 NA ASSGVVAGASEAF
TRBJ2-7 TRBV7-2 TRBD1 ASSLTTGGPYEQY